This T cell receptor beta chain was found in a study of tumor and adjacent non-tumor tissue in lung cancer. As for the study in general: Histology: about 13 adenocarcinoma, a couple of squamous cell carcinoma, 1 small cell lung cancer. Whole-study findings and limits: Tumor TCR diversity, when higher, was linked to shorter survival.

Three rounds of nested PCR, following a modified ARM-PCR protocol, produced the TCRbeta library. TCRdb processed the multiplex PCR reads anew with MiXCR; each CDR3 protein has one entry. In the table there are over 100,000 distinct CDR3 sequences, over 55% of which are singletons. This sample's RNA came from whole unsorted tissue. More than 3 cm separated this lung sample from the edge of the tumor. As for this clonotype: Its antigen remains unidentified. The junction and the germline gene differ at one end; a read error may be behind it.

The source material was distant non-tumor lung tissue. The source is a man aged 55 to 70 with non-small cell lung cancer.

The CDR3 loop is CASSIPLAGHGKLFF. The CDR3 DNA follows: TGTGCCAGCAGTATTCCGCTAGCGGGCCACGGGAAGCTGTTTTTT. V and J are TRBV6-2 or TRBV6-3 and TRBJ2-2, with TRBD2 matching over 8 bases. The germline V gene has CDR1 MNHEY and CDR2 SVGEGT. The CDR3 has 15 amino acids.